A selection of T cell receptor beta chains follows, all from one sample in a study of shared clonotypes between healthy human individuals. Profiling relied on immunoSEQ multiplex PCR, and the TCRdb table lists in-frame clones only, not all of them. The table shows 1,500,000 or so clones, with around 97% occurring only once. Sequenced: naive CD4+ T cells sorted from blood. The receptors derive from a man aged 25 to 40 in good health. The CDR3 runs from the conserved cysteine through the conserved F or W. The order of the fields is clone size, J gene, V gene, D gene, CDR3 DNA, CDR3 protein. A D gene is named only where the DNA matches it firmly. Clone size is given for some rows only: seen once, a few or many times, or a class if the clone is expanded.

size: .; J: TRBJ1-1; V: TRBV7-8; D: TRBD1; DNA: TGTGCCAGCAGCTGGACAGGGGGCGCGAGCACTGAAGCTTTCTTT; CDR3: CASSWTGGASTEAFF
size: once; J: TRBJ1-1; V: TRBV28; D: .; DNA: TGTGCCAGCAGTTTAGGGTCCGGGGGCCACACTGAAGCTTTCTTT; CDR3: CASSLGSGGHTEAFF
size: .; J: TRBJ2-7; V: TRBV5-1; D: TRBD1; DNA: TGCGCCAGCAGCATAAAGCCGGGACAGGGCTCCTACGAGCAGTACTTC; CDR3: CASSIKPGQGSYEQYF
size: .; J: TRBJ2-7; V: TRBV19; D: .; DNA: TGTGCCAGTAGAACAGAGAACTACGAGCAGTACTTC; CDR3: CASRTENYEQYF
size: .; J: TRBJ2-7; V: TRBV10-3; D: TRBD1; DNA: TGTGCCATCAGTACCCGGGACAGTTCCTACGAGCAGTACTTC; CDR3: CAISTRDSSYEQYF
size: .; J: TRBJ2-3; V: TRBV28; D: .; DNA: TGTGCCAGCGCGCGGGCTGGCCGCGTCAGCAGGGATACGCAGTATTTT; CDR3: CASARAGRVSRDTQYF
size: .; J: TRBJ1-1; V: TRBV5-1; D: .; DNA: TGCGCCAGCAGCTCAGGAGACCCTGAAGCTTTCTTT; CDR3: CASSSGDPEAFF
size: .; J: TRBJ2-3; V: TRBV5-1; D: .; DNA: TGCGCCAGCAGCTTAGAGGGTACAGATACGCAGTATTTT; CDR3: CASSLEGTDTQYF
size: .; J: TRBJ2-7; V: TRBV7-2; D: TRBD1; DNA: TGTGCCAGCAGCTTGGGACAGGCCCGATGGCAGTACTTC; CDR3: CASSLGQARWQYF
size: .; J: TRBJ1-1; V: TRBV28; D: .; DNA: TGTGCCAGCAGTTTAAGGGTTTTGGGTGAAGCTTTCTTT; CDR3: CASSLRVLGEAFF
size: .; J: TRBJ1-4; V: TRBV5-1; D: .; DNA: TGCGCCAGCAGCACGGAAGGCGAACCGAATGAAAAACTGTTTTTT; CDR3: CASSTEGEPNEKLFF
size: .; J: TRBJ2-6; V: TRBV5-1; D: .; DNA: TGCGCCAGCAACATTCCAGAACTAGTCGCCTTTGTGGGGGCCAACGTCCTGACTTTC; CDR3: CASNIPELVAFVGANVLTF
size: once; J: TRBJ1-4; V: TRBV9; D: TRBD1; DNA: TGTGCCAGCAGCGCGGACAGGGGGAGGGAAAAACTGTTTTTT; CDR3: CASSADRGREKLFF
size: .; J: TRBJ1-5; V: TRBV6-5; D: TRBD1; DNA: TGTGCCAGCAGTTACTCCAGGGGGTTACAGCCCCAGCATTTT; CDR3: CASSYSRGLQPQHF
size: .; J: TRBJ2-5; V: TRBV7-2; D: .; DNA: TGTGCCAGCAACTCGGACGGCCAAGAGACCCAGTACTTC; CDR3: CASNSDGQETQYF
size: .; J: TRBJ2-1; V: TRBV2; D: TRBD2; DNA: TGTGCCAGCAGCCTTACTAGCGGAACCTACAATGAGCAGTTCTTC; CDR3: CASSLTSGTYNEQFF
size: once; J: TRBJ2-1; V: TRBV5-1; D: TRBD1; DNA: TGCGCCAGCCGGGACAGAACAGACAATGAGCAGTTCTTC; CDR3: CASRDRTDNEQFF
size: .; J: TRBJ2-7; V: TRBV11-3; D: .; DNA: TGTGCCAGCATTAAGGGACAGCCCCGGGACTGGCGCTACGAGCAGTACTTC; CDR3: CASIKGQPRDWRYEQYF
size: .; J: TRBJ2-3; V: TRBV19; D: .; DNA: TGTGCCAGTAGTATCCTCGCGGGCGGGAGCACAGATACGCAGTATTTT; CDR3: CASSILAGGSTDTQYF
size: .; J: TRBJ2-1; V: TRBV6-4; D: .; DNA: TGTGCCAGCTCCCCCCGGGAGACGAGCGAGCAGTTCTTC; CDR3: CASSPRETSEQFF
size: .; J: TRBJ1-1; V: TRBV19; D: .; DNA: TGTGCCAGTAGTACGTTGATAGACACTGAAGCTTTCTTT; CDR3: CASSTLIDTEAFF
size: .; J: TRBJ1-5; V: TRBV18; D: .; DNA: TGTGCCAGCTCACCAGGCAGGGGAATATATAGCAATCAGCCCCAGCATTTT; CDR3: CASSPGRGIYSNQPQHF
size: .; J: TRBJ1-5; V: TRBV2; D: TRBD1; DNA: TGTGCCAGCAGTGACAGGGGGCATCGTCAGCCCCAGCATTTT; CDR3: CASSDRGHRQPQHF
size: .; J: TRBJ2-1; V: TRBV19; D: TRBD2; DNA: TGTGCCAGTAGTCCCAGGACTAGCGGGTTCTATGAGCAGTTCTTC; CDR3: CASSPRTSGFYEQFF
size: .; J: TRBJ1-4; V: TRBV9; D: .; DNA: TGTGCCAGCAGCGTAATCGTAGGGCCGGATGAAAAACTGTTTTTT; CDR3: CASSVIVGPDEKLFF
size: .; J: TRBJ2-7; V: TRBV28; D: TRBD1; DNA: TGTGCCAGCAGTCTAAGACAGGGGGCCCACGAGCAGTACTTC; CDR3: CASSLRQGAHEQYF
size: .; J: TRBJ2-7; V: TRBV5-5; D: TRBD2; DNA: TGTGCCAGCAGCTTAGGACTAGCGGGCCCCAGCTACGAGCAGTACTTC; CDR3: CASSLGLAGPSYEQYF
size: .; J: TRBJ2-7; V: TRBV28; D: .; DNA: TGTGCCAGCAGTCCTCCAGCGGCAACCTCCTACGAGCAGTACTTC; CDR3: CASSPPAATSYEQYF
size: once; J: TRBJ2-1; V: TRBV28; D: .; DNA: TGTGCCAGCAGTTTATCATCCTACAATGAGCAGTTCTTC; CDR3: CASSLSSYNEQFF
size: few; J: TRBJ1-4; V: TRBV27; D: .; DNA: TGTGCCAGCAGTTTACCCGGTGAAAAACTGTTTTTT; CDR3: CASSLPGEKLFF
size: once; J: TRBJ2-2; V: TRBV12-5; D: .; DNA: TGTGCTAGTGGTTTGACGTCAGGGGATCAAGTTCGTACCGGGGAGCTGTTTTTT; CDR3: CASGLTSGDQVRTGELFF
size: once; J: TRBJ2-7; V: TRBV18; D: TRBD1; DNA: TGTGCCAGCTCACCCCGGGACAGGGTCGAGACCTACGAGCAGTACTTC; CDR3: CASSPRDRVETYEQYF
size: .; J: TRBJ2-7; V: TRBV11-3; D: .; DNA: TGTGCCAGCTCCAGGGATAGCGGAGCCTACGAGCAGTACTTC; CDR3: CASSRDSGAYEQYF
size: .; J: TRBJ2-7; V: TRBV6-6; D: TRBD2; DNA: TGTGCCAGCAGAGAGGGACTAGCGAACTACGAGCAGTACTTC; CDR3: CASREGLANYEQYF
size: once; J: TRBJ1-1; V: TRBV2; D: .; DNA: TGTGCCAGCAGGTATCGGTCAGGGGTGAACACTGAAGCTTTCTTT; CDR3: CASRYRSGVNTEAFF
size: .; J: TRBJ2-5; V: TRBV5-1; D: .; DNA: TGCGCCAGCAGCATCGAATCAGAGACCCAGTACTTC; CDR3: CASSIESETQYF
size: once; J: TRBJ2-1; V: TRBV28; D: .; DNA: TGTGCCAGCAGCGTATGGGGCGATGAGCAGTTCTTC; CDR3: CASSVWGDEQFF